This TCR beta chain was obtained from a study of CD8 T cells in ankylosing spondylitis. Study-wide points: Earlier studies detected some motif variants in reactive arthritis synovial fluid and blood.

Germline values: CDR1 SGDLS, CDR2 YYNGEE. V was trimmed by 0 bases and J by 2 bases, leaving 2 bases between them. The CDR3 extends over 13 amino acids. This clonotype was found many times. The target antigen is unknown. Scientists made TCR beta libraries using quantitative 5'-RACE with molecular barcodes. MiXCR, run by TCRdb on the 5' RACE reads, gives a single entry per CDR3 protein. The data show about 8,800 distinct CDR3 sequences, roughly 6.4% seen once. This TCR was recovered from a female donor with ankylosing spondylitis or in good health (not recorded which). The rearrangement links TRBV9 to TRBJ2-2; D gene unclear. The sequenced sample consisted of blood, either unsorted or a sorted T cell fraction (not recorded which). CDR3 DNA sequence: TGTGCCAGCAGCGTAGACAACACCGGGGAGCTGTTTTTT. Its protein is CASSVDNTGELFF.